What follows are 13 T cell receptor beta chains derived from one specimen sequenced in a study of cytomegalovirus exposure and HLA in healthy donors. Both 60 Vbeta primers and 13 Jbeta primers went into the PCR. TCRdb's copy holds only in-frame clones and misses some; the assay was immunoSEQ multiplex PCR. This repertoire shows approximately 130,000 clones, around 82% found once; its top ten account for around 1.2%. Sequencing was performed on PBMCs. These receptors all come from a man aged 45-65 years in good health and CMV-seronegative.

This rearrangement joins TRBV28 to TRBJ1-1; maybe TRBD1 (6 bases). Trimming left V 4 bases short and J 0 bases short, with 15 bases between. CDR1 and CDR2 from the germline V gene are MDHEN and SYDVKM. The CDR3 is made up of 16 amino acids. The CDR3 loop reads CASSSLLQGMNTEAFF. The DNA for the CDR3 is TGTGCCAGCAGTTCCTTACTCCAGGGGATGAACACTGAAGCTTTCTTT. The complete variable domain, with remaining parts taken from reference TRBV28 and TRBJ1-1, reads DVKVTQSSRYLVKRTGEKVFLECVQDMDHENMFWYRQDPGLGLRLIYFSYDVKMKEKGDIPEGYSVSREKKERFSLILESASTNQTSMYLCASSSLLQGMNTEAFFGQGTRLTVV.

CDR3 residues: CASSSLTGGQEKLFF. The CDR3 bases are TGTGCCAGCAGTTCCCTGACAGGGGGTCAAGAAAAACTGTTTTTT. The genes are TRBV28 and TRBJ1-4, with 9 bases lining up with TRBD1. Per the germline V gene, CDR1 is MDHEN and CDR2 is SYDVKM. The CDR3 has 15 amino acids. The J segment lost 8 bases and the V segment lost 4 bases, leaving 8 bases of the junction unmatched.

The chain is built from TRBV27 and TRBJ2-3, with a possible D match to TRBD2 (5 bases). CDR1 is MNHEY and CDR2 is SMNVEV in the germline V gene (reference sequence). This CDR3 spans 16 amino acids. Trimming took 8 bases from V and 3 from J, leaving 21 bases between them. The CDR3 DNA is TGTGCCAGCCGGACTTCTTCTGGGTCACTTACAGATACGCAGTATTTT. It specifies CASRTSSGSLTDTQYF.

The chain combines TRBV10-3 with TRBJ2-3, with 7 bases aligning to TRBD1. CDR1 ENHRY and CDR2 SYGVKD come from the germline V gene. The J segment lost 2 bases and the V segment lost 5 bases, leaving 4 bases of the junction unmatched. CDR3 length: 14 amino acids. This CDR3 is CAISQTGPTDTQYF. In nucleotides, the CDR3 is TGTGCCATCAGTCAGACAGGGCCCACAGATACGCAGTATTTT.

CDR3 sequence (DNA): TGCGCCAGCAGCCAAGATCCAGGGAATTCACCCCTCCACTTT. Amino acid sequence: CASSQDPGNSPLHF. J is TRBJ1-6 and V is TRBV4-1; D is perhaps TRBD1 (5 bases). The CDR3 has 14 amino acids. The V end lost 0 bases, the J end lost 7 bases, and 7 bases lay between the germline ends. CDR1 is MGHRA, CDR2 YSYEKL, per germline.

The chain links TRBV25-1 to TRBJ2-3; D not certain. The CDR3 consists of 14 residues. V shed 3 bases and J shed 5 bases, with 12 bases lying between them. Germline V gene sequence: CDR1 MGHDK, CDR2 SYGVNS. CDR3: CASSDTSVQDTQYF. CDR3 coding DNA: TGTGCCAGCAGTGATACCAGCGTTCAAGATACGCAGTATTTT.

The rearrangement joins TRBV11-2 to TRBJ2-1, with D perhaps matching TRBD1 (6 bases). CDR1 and CDR2 from the germline V gene are SGHAT and FQNNGV. V lost 4 bases to trimming and J lost 6 bases, with 19 bases between them. The CDR3 extends over 16 amino acids. This CDR3 is CASSSLDSLRGNEQFF. CDR3 nucleotide sequence: TGTGCCAGCAGCTCCCTGGACAGCCTAAGGGGCAATGAGCAGTTCTTC.

This sequence joins TRBV30 and TRBJ2-3, with 7 nucleotides matching TRBD2. The CDR3 has 13 residues. Looked up from germline, CDR1 is GTSNPN and CDR2 is SVGIG (reference sequence). Trimming removed 3 bases from V and 4 bases from J; junction bases left unmatched: 4. Here the CDR3 reads CAWSREAPDTQYF. As DNA, the CDR3 is TGTGCCTGGAGCCGGGAGGCCCCAGATACGCAGTATTTT.

The chain couples TRBV27 to TRBJ2-7, with 7 bases aligning to TRBD2. There are 16 residues in the CDR3. The V gene end was trimmed by 5 bases and the J gene end by 1 base; junction bases not matched to a gene: 11. Germline assignment: CDR1 MNHEY and CDR2 SMNVEV (reference sequence). The CDR3 DNA sequence: TGTGCCAGCAGTCGATTCGGACTAGGCGGATCCTACGAGCAGTACTTC. Encoded protein: CASSRFGLGGSYEQYF.

V gene TRBV4-1 combines with J gene TRBJ2-1; 8 bases fit TRBD1. Germline lookup yields CDR1 MGHRA and CDR2 YSYEKL. V lost 4 bases, J lost 7 bases, and 9 bases stayed unmatched. There are 15 residues in the CDR3. CDR3 DNA: TGCGCCAGCAGCCTCCCCAGGGGGCAGCCGAATGAGCAGTTCTTC. Residues: CASSLPRGQPNEQFF.

The chain carries TRBV2 and TRBJ2-7; 10 bases agree with TRBD1. The CDR3 has 15 residues. The trim removed 4 bases at V and 3 bases at J, leaving 6 bases unmatched. The V gene's germline CDR1 is SNHLY and CDR2 FYNNEI. CDR3 loop: CASSVKDRGNYEQYF. CDR3 DNA sequence: TGTGCCAGCAGTGTAAAGGACAGGGGGAACTACGAGCAGTACTTC. Full variable domain (rest looked up from reference TRBV2 and TRBJ2-7): EPEVTQTPSHQVTQMGQEVILRCVPISNHLYFYWYRQILGQKVEFLVSFYNNEISEKSEIFDDQFSVERPDGSNFTLKIRSTKLEDSAMYFCASSVKDRGNYEQYFGPGTRLTVT.

This clone was counted only a few times. This chain uses TRBV5-4 with TRBJ1-4, with 7 bases identical to TRBD1. CDR1 and CDR2 (germline): SGHNT, YYREEE (reference sequence). V dropped 3 bases and J dropped 6; count of bases not matched to a gene: 11. The length of the CDR3 is 16 residues. This CDR3 is CASSSSLGGADEKLFF. The DNA of the CDR3 is TGTGCCAGCAGCTCATCCCTAGGGGGCGCGGATGAAAAACTGTTTTTT.

This clone was detected a few times. CDR3 protein: CASSQGTVNTGELFF. The CDR3 DNA reads as TGCGCCAGCAGCCAAGGGACTGTGAACACCGGGGAGCTGTTTTTT. V is TRBV4-1 and J is TRBJ2-2; possible D gene TRBD2, 5 bases. The germline V and J ends were trimmed by 1 base and 1 base, with 7 bases remaining between them. The CDR3 runs 15 residues. CDR1 and CDR2 from the germline V gene are MGHRA and YSYEKL.